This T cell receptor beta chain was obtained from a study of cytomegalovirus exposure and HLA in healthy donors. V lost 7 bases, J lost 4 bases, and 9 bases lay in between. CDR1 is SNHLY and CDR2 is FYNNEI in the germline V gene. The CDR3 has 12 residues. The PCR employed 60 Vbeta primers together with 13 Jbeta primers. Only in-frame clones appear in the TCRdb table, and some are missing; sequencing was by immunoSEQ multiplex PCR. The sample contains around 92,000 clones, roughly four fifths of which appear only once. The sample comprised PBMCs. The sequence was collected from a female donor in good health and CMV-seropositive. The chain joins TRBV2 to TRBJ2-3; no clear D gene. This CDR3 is CASNEISDTQYF. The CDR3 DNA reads TGTGCCAGCAACGAGATATCAGATACGCAGTATTTT.